The 27 T cell receptor beta chains reported below all come from one sample, sequenced in a study of monozygotic twins with inflammatory bowel disease (dated by TCRdb to the late 2010s). Library preparation was by 5' RACE. Sequencing relied on an Illumina HiSeq 2500. Following TCRdb reprocessing, every CDR3 protein sequence forms one entry, and DNA is not provided. The sample's clone listing holds 350,000 to 550,000 distinct CDR3 sequences. The top ten clonotypes cover 2.4% of the sample. Sequencing was carried out using blood. Source of these receptors: a human donor with ulcerative colitis or Crohn's disease, or a healthy co-twin of an affected twin (not recorded which).

The chain employs TRBV11-2 and TRBJ2-3; the TRBD2 assignment by TCRdb is unverifiable without DNA. Germline CDR1 SGHAT, CDR2 FQNNGV. The CDR3 extends over 18 amino acids. The CDR3 reads CASSLEGLRGSFTDTQYF.

The rearrangement links TRBV27 to TRBJ2-7; TCRdb reports TRBD2, a call that lacks DNA to check it against. The CDR3 has 14 amino acids. Germline CDR1 reads MNHEY; CDR2 reads SMNVEV (reference sequence). This CDR3 reads CASSSPRGGNEQYF.

The chain links TRBV10-3 to TRBJ1-5; TCRdb reports TRBD1, a call that lacks DNA to check it against. CDR1 is ENHRY and CDR2 is SYGVKD in the germline V gene. This CDR3 is built from 13 residues. CDR3 amino acids: CATTGTGNQPQHF.

The chain uses TRBV19 and TRBJ2-2. The germline gives CDR1 LNHDA, CDR2 SQIVND (reference sequence). The length of the CDR3 is 13 residues. CDR3 loop: CASSILNTGELFF.

The chain combines TRBV5-1 with TRBJ2-7. The CDR3 length is 13 residues. Germline CDR1 is SGHRS and CDR2 is YFSETQ. The CDR3 reads CASSLAGLNEQYF.

V and J are TRBV12-3 or TRBV12-4 and TRBJ1-1. This CDR3 is 12 amino acids long. The CDR3 is CASSLERLVAFF.

The chain employs TRBV20-1 and TRBJ2-2; TCRdb gives TRBD1 as the D gene, but with no DNA this cannot be confirmed. The length of the CDR3 is 16 residues. In germline, CDR1 is DFQATT, CDR2 SNEGSKA (reference sequence). CDR3 residues: CSARKPTGAPTGELFF.

The rearrangement links TRBV20-1 to TRBJ1-6; TCRdb calls TRBD1, which cannot be checked without DNA. The germline V gene encodes CDR1 DFQATT and CDR2 SNEGSKA (reference sequence). The CDR3 length is 15 residues. The CDR3 reads CSATRGTGNNSPLHF.

The V and J genes are TRBV7-8 and TRBJ2-7; the TRBD1 assignment by TCRdb is unverifiable without DNA. CDR1 is SGHVS and CDR2 is FQNEAQ in the germline V gene. There are 14 residues in the CDR3. CDR3 sequence: CASSLRLVGANQYF.

V and J are TRBV4-1 and TRBJ2-3. The CDR3 spans 13 residues. Germline V gene lookup returns CDR1 MGHRA and CDR2 YSYEKL. CDR3 region: CASSQDFPDTQYF.

The chain uses TRBV6-1 and TRBJ2-2; TCRdb returns TRBD1, unconfirmable since there is no DNA. CDR1 is MNHNS and CDR2 is SASEGT in the germline V gene. CDR3 size: 13 residues. The CDR3 protein is CASRDRVTGELFF.

The chain uses TRBV20-1 and TRBJ2-5. This CDR3 is 13 amino acids long. CDR1 DFQATT and CDR2 SNEGSKA come from the germline V gene (reference sequence). The CDR3 loop is CSARRTYQETQYF.

This sequence joins TRBV12-3 or TRBV12-4 and TRBJ1-2. The CDR3 is 15 amino acids. The chain's CDR3 is CASYDVGSQDYGYTF.

The chain links TRBV30 to TRBJ1-4; TCRdb lists TRBD1, though no DNA is available to test this call. The CDR3 runs 14 residues. Germline V lookup: CDR1 GTSNPN, CDR2 SVGIG (reference sequence). The CDR3 spells CAWEAQGANEKLFF. Full variable domain (outside the CDR3, taken from reference TRBV30 and TRBJ1-4): SQTIHQWPATLVQPVGSPLSLECTVEGTSNPNLYWYRQAAGRGLQLLFYSVGIGQISSEVPQNLSASRPQDRQFILSSKKLLLSDSGFYLCAWEAQGANEKLFFGSGTQLSVL.

The chain has TRBV29-1 and TRBJ1-2; TCRdb designates TRBD1, a call that cannot be tested without DNA. This CDR3 has 13 residues. CDR1 and CDR2 from the germline V gene are SQVTM and ANQGSEA. The CDR3 is CSVDRIGGIGYTF.

The V and J genes are TRBV6-5 and TRBJ2-1; as DNA is missing, the TRBD2 call by TCRdb cannot be tested. This CDR3 is 15 amino acids long. Germline CDR1 reads MNHEY; CDR2 reads SVGAGI. The CDR3 reads CASSSRTTTRDEQFF.

The V and J genes are TRBV6-2 or TRBV6-3 and TRBJ2-2; TCRdb lists TRBD1, though no DNA is available to test this call. Germline CDR1 is MNHEY and CDR2 is SVGEGT. The CDR3 totals 15 residues. The CDR3 protein is CASSYRQGVAGELFF.

The gene calls are TRBV29-1 and TRBJ2-7; checking the TCRdb D call of TRBD1 is not possible without DNA. Germline CDR1 and CDR2: SQVTM and ANQGSEA. The CDR3 totals 11 residues. CDR3: CSVGQGGEQYF.

The chain couples TRBV28 to TRBJ2-7; TCRdb's assignment of TRBD2 cannot be checked, as there is no DNA. The CDR3 totals 14 residues. The germline CDR1 and CDR2 sequences are MDHEN and SYDVKM. CDR3 residues: CASTTSGGTYEQYF. Full variable domain (outside the CDR3, taken from reference TRBV28 and TRBJ2-7): DVKVTQSSRYLVKRTGEKVFLECVQDMDHENMFWYRQDPGLGLRLIYFSYDVKMKEKGDIPEGYSVSREKKERFSLILESASTNQTSMYLCASTTSGGTYEQYFGPGTRLTVT.

J is TRBJ2-7 and V is TRBV5-4; no DNA is available, so the TRBD1 call from TCRdb remains unchecked. The germline V gene has CDR1 SGHNT and CDR2 YYREEE (reference sequence). This CDR3 is built from 16 residues. Here the CDR3 reads CASSPGSGAAAYEQYF.

The CDR3 sequence is CASVALAGGPDTQYF. V gene TRBV5-1 combines with J gene TRBJ2-3; TCRdb's D gene call, TRBD2, goes unchecked for lack of DNA. The CDR3 contains 15 residues. Per germline, CDR1 SGHRS and CDR2 YFSETQ.

V and J are TRBV2 and TRBJ2-6; TCRdb's D gene call, TRBD2, goes unchecked for lack of DNA. The V gene's germline CDR1 is SNHLY and CDR2 FYNNEI. CDR3 length: 14 residues. CDR3: CASREGSGANVLTF.

The chain couples TRBV5-1 to TRBJ2-3; TCRdb picks TRBD1, but there is no DNA to check that call. The germline gives CDR1 SGHRS, CDR2 YFSETQ. This CDR3 spans 15 amino acids. The CDR3: CASSFTGGDADTQYF.

This chain connects TRBV3-1 to TRBJ2-7. The CDR3 contains 14 residues. Germline lookup yields CDR1 LGHDT and CDR2 YNNKEL (reference sequence). This chain's CDR3 is CASSLRGSADEQYF.

This chain connects TRBV5-5 to TRBJ1-6. The CDR3 loop spans 15 amino acids. Germline V CDR1 and CDR2: SGHKS, YYEKEE (reference sequence). The CDR3 sequence is CASSLTDSYNSPLHF.

The chain carries TRBV28 and TRBJ1-4; absent DNA, TCRdb's TRBD1 call cannot be checked. This CDR3 has 17 amino acids. From germline, CDR1 is MDHEN and CDR2 SYDVKM. This chain's CDR3 is CASSLVFLDPSNEKLFF.

This rearrangement joins TRBV4-2 to TRBJ2-5; checking the TCRdb D call of TRBD2 is not possible without DNA. The CDR3 runs 16 residues. CDR1 and CDR2 (germline): LGHNA, YNFKEQ. CDR3 residues: CASSQVRAAGEETQYF.